Below, 19 T cell receptor beta chains from the same sample are listed, as sequenced in a study of T-cell memory formation after mild COVID-19 (dated by TCRdb to the early 2020s). The method behind the library was 5' RACE. The sample was run on an Illumina NovaSeq 6000. TCRdb ran its own pipeline on the public reads, namely fastp trimming at Q25 and MiXCR clone calling, and kept in-frame beta chains. Entries that share a CDR3 protein sequence are merged under the most common genes and DNA. A total of roughly 40,000 distinct CDR3 sequences appear in this sample, roughly 7% of them only once. The ten largest clones add up to 0.79% of the sample. Sequences were obtained from PBMCs or a T cell subset sorted from them (not recorded which). Receptors were obtained from an adult who had mild COVID-19 (a few samples of this study predate the infection). The sample titles of this study are shuffled in the database, so cell type and time point are left out.

This clonotype was detected many times. V usage is TRBV5-4 and J usage is TRBJ1-1; 10 bases are a match to TRBD1. The CDR3 extends over 13 amino acids. Germline V gene lookup returns CDR1 SGHNT and CDR2 YYREEE (reference sequence). The V segment lost 4 bases and the J segment 5 bases; nucleotides outside the gene matches: 2. The CDR3 DNA sequence: TGTGCCAGCAGCCGGGACAGGGGTACTGAAGCTTTCTTT. Translation: CASSRDRGTEAFF. Full variable domain (rest looked up from reference TRBV5-4 and TRBJ1-1): ETGVTQSPTHLIKTRGQQVTLRCSSQSGHNTVSWYQQALGQGPQFIFQYYREEENGRGNFPPRFSGLQFPNYSSELNVNALELDDSALYLCASSRDRGTEAFFGQGTRLTVV.

The J gene is TRBJ2-1, the V gene TRBV6-1; D gene uncertain. Germline V CDR1 and CDR2: MNHNS, SASEGT. The CDR3 consists of 13 residues. Between the trimmed V and J ends, which lost 8 bases and 0 bases, there was a span of 8 bases. The CDR3 loop is CASSQVSYNEQFF. CDR3 in DNA: TGTGCCAGCTCCCAGGTCTCCTACAATGAGCAGTTCTTC.

The J gene is TRBJ2-7, the V gene TRBV11-3; 7 nucleotides align to TRBD1. The V and J ends lost 3 bases and 2 bases, in that order; junction bases with no gene match: 1. Germline CDR1 reads SGHNT; CDR2 reads YENEEA. The CDR3 is made up of 13 amino acids. The CDR3 region has the DNA TGTGCCAGCAGCTTTACAGGGGCCTACGAGCAGTACTTC. Translated, it gives CASSFTGAYEQYF.

This clonotype was observed many times. The gene calls are TRBV7-2 and TRBJ2-3, with D possibly TRBD2 on 6 matching bases. The CDR3 runs to 15 residues. Germline CDR1 reads SGHTA; CDR2 reads FQGNSA. V gave up 3 bases and J gave up 0 bases, with 10 bases separating them. The DNA of the CDR3 is TGTGCCAGCAGCTTGGCGGGACGAAGCACAGATACGCAGTATTTT. Residues: CASSLAGRSTDTQYF.

The V call is TRBV3-1, the J call TRBJ2-7, with a tentative D call TRBD1 (5 bases). Deletions cut 2 bases from V and 5 bases from J, with 13 bases between. The CDR3 has 14 residues. The germline CDR1 and CDR2 sequences are LGHDT and YNNKEL (reference sequence). CDR3 nucleotide sequence: TGTGCCAGCAGCCAACTAGGGGCTAGGGACGAGCAGTACTTC. Its protein is CASSQLGARDEQYF.

This clonotype turned up a few times. The gene calls are TRBV5-1 and TRBJ1-2, with D tentatively TRBD1 (5 bases). Germline V CDR1 and CDR2: SGHRS, YFSETQ. Trimming left V 2 bases short and J 6 bases short, with 11 bases between. This CDR3 comprises 13 residues. The CDR3 bases are TGCGCCAGCAGCTTCAGACAGTTCGATGGCTACACCTTC. As protein: CASSFRQFDGYTF.

This clonotype was picked up many times. The J gene is TRBJ1-5, the V gene TRBV12-3 or TRBV12-4; D is perhaps TRBD1 (6 bases). V was trimmed by 6 bases and J by 7 bases, leaving 16 bases between them. The CDR3 spans 14 residues. The CDR3 loop reads CASSRGLGEQPQHF. The CDR3 nucleotides read TGTGCCAGCAGCCGGGGGCTGGGGGAACAGCCCCAGCATTTT.

In its sample, this clonotype was seen many times. The V call is TRBV11-2, the J call TRBJ2-4; D is unclear. V was shortened by 1 base and J by 0 bases, with 22 bases between the two germline ends. The CDR3 sequence is 20 residues long. Germline V lookup: CDR1 SGHAT, CDR2 FQNNGV. CDR3 sequence reads: CASSLGGLTPSLLAKNIQYF. CDR3 nucleotides: TGTGCCAGCAGCTTAGGGGGTCTAACTCCAAGTCTCTTAGCCAAAAACATTCAGTACTTC.

This clonotype was found a few times. The gene calls are TRBV5-1 and TRBJ2-1; 10 positions agree with TRBD1. The CDR3 consists of 15 residues. Germline V gene sequence: CDR1 SGHRS, CDR2 YFSETQ. Losses at the gene ends were 5 bases for V and 15 bases for J; bases not matched to a gene: 17. CDR3 in DNA: TGCGCCAGCAGACGCAGCGCGACAGGGGGCGATTCAAGGTTCTTC. This gives the protein CASRRSATGGDSRFF.

The CDR3 spells CASSRPMRTGGRAGANVLTF. For the CDR3, the DNA is TGCGCCAGCAGCCGGCCAATGAGGACAGGGGGCAGAGCTGGGGCCAACGTCCTGACTTTC. The rearrangement links TRBV5-1 to TRBJ2-6, with 11 bases fitting TRBD1. The V segment lost 4 bases and the J segment 2 bases; nucleotides outside the gene matches: 14. The germline CDR1 and CDR2 sequences are SGHRS and YFSETQ. The CDR3 is 20 amino acids.

This clonotype was observed at least ten times. V gene TRBV12-3 or TRBV12-4 combines with J gene TRBJ2-7; 13 bases fit TRBD2. CDR3 length: 14 amino acids. V was clipped by 5 bases and J by 6 bases; unmatched bases: 4. The CDR3 DNA sequence: TGTGCCAGCAGTCCGAGGACTAGCGGGGGCGAGCAGTACTTC. It codes for CASSPRTSGGEQYF.

The CDR3 DNA follows: TGCGCCAGCAGCTTGGGGGTAGATAACTATGGCTACACCTTC. This sequence encodes CASSLGVDNYGYTF. V is TRBV5-1 and J is TRBJ1-2, with no clear D. The CDR3 has 14 residues. V lost 0 bases and J 1 base, leaving 7 bases between the germline ends. The germline CDR1 and CDR2 sequences are SGHRS and YFSETQ.

The chain has TRBV20-1 and TRBJ2-1; 10 bases align to TRBD2. With 1 base clipped from V and 3 bases from J, the junction kept 6 bases outside the gene matches. Per the germline V gene, CDR1 is DFQATT and CDR2 is SNEGSKA (reference sequence). The CDR3 is made up of 16 amino acids. CDR3 in amino acids: CSARGLAGAHYNEQFF. The CDR3 bases are TGCAGTGCTAGAGGGCTAGCGGGGGCCCACTACAATGAGCAGTTCTTC.

This clonotype was counted between two and nine times. The gene calls are TRBV6-1 and TRBJ2-7, with TRBD1 matching 8 bases. There are 17 residues in the CDR3. Trimming cost V 4 bases and J 1 base; bases outside gene matches: 12. The germline gives CDR1 MNHNS, CDR2 SASEGT. The CDR3 DNA sequence: TGTGCCAGCAGTGCCTCGGGGGCAGGGGGCGAATCCTACGAGCAGTACTTC. Residues: CASSASGAGGESYEQYF.

On this clonotype: Germline and junction disagree at one end, which may indicate a read error. This chain links TRBV3-1 with TRBJ1-2; the D is unclear. Germline values: CDR1 LGHDT, CDR2 YNNKEL (reference sequence). The CDR3 covers 13 residues. The CDR3 DNA reads as TGTGCCAGCAGTCAAGCCGCAGAATATGGCTACACCTTC. Residues: CASSQAAEYGYTF.

This clonotype has just a few counts. V and J are TRBV12-3 or TRBV12-4 and TRBJ1-2; D is undetermined. This CDR3 is built from 12 residues. Deletions cut 6 bases from V and 8 bases from J, with 13 bases between. The CDR3 DNA reads as TGTGCCAGCAGCCCCCGAATGCGCGGCTACACCTTC. Protein sequence: CASSPRMRGYTF.

This clonotype showed up many times. V gene TRBV5-6 combines with J gene TRBJ2-7, with TRBD1 identical over 8 bases. The V gene's germline CDR1 is SGHDT and CDR2 YYEEEE. The CDR3 loop spans 15 amino acids. J gave up 5 bases and V 0 bases, and 7 bases lay outside the gene matches. The CDR3 nucleotides read TGTGCCAGCAGCTTGGATCAGGGGGCAGGGGACGAGCAGTACTTC. As protein: CASSLDQGAGDEQYF.

This clonotype has at least ten counts. The chain links TRBV5-1 to TRBJ1-2, with TRBD1 identical over 9 bases. The germline V gene has CDR1 SGHRS and CDR2 YFSETQ. This CDR3 region has 15 residues. J was trimmed by 8 bases and V by 6 bases; bases with no gene match: 14. As DNA, the CDR3 is TGCGCCAGCATGCCGCCTCCGGGACAGGGATTAGGCTACACCTTC. It yields the protein CASMPPPGQGLGYTF.

This clonotype was seen repeatedly, ten times or more. The rearrangement links TRBV5-1 to TRBJ2-5; D may be TRBD1 (6 bases). The CDR3 is 14 residues long. Germline V lookup: CDR1 SGHRS, CDR2 YFSETQ. Trimming left V 2 bases short and J 1 base short, with 9 bases between. The CDR3 coding sequence is TGCGCCAGCAGCTTTACCAGGGGCCAAGAGACCCAGTACTTC. Translated, it gives CASSFTRGQETQYF.